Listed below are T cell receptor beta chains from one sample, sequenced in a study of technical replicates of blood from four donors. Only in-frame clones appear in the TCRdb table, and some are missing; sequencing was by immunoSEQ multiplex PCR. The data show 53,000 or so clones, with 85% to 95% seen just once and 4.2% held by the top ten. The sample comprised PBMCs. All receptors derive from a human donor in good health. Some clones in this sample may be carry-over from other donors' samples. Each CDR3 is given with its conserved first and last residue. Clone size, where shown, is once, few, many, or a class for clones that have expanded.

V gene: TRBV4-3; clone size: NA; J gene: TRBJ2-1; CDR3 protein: CASSQGLAGVNEQFF
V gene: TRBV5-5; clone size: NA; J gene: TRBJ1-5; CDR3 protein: CASSSLGDQPQHF
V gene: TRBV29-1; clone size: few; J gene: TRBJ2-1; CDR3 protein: CSAGGGWNEQFF
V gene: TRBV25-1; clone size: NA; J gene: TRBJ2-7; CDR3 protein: CASSVGTVEQYF
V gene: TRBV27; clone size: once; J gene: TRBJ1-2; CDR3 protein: CASSLTGQVDGYTF
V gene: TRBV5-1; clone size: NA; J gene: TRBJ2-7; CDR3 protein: CASSLRGNAYEQYF
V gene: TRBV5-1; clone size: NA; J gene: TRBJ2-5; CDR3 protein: CASSFLVSEETQYF
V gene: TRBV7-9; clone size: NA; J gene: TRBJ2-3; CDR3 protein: CASSPGSSGNTDTQYF
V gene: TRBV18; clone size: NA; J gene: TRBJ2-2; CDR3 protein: CASSPSGRAPGELFF
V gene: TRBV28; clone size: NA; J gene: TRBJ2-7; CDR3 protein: CASSGDSYSYEQYF
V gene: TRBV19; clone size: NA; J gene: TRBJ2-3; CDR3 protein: CASSMVSGGTDTQYF
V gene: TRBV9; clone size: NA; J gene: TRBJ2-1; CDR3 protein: CASSVAFWTSGGRNEQFF
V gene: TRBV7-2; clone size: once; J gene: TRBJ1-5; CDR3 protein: CASSPERAPQHF
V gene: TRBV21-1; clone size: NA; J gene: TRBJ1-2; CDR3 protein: CASSHPGQGVNYGYTF
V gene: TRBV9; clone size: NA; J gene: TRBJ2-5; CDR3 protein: CASSVAASGGSETQYF
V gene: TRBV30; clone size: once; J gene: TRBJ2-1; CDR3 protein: CAWNLGTGGREQFF
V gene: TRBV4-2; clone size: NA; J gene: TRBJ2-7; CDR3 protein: CASSQGDRSYEQYF
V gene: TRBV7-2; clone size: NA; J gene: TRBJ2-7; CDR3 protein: CASRPGQGSYEQYF
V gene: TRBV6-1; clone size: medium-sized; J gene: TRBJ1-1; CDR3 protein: CASSGTGGYTEAFF
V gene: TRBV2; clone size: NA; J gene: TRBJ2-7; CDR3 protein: CASSGEPYEQYF
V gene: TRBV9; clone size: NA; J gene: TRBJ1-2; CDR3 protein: CASSVGKGGNTNYGYTF
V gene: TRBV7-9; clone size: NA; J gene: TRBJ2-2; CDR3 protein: CASSSEGVGRNTGELFF